This T cell receptor beta chain was observed in a study of high-grade serous ovarian cancer treatment subgroups. The repertoire was sequenced with immunoSEQ multiplex PCR; TCRdb's copy has only in-frame clones and lacks some. In the table there are more than 15,000 clones, roughly 67% of which are singletons. Tumor samples were obtained before definitive surgery or chemotherapy. This clone has a handful of counts. The V and J ends lost 7 bases and 1 base respectively, with 25 bases between them. Germline loops: CDR1 SEHNR, CDR2 FQNEAQ (reference sequence). The CDR3 loop spans 18 amino acids. The chain recombines TRBV7-9 with TRBJ1-1; perhaps TRBD1 as D (6 bases). Sequencing was performed on tumor tissue. This TCR derives from a human donor with high-grade serous ovarian cancer. DNA for the CDR3: TGTGCCAGCACCACCATACCCCAAATCGGGGGCCGGAACACTGAAGCTTTCTTT. Encoded protein: CASTTIPQIGGRNTEAFF.